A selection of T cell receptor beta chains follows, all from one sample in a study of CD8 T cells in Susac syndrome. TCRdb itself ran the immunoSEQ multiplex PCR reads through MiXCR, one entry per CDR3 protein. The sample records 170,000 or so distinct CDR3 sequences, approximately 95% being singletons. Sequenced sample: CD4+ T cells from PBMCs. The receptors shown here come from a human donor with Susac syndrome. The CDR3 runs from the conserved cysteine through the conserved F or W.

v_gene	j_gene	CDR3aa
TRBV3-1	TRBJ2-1	CASSPTGRVEQFF
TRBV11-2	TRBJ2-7	CASSLRTSPYEQYF
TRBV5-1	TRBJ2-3	CASSLPPAATSTDTQYF
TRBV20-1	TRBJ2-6	CSARAPGERAGANVLTF
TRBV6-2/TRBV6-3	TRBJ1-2	CASSWALQNYGYTF
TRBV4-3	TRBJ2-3	CASSQSSEVASDTQYF
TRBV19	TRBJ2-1	CASSIDGSRGYEQFF
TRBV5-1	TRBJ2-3	CASSLSGVGLTDTQYF
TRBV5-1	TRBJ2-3	CASSSHRGDTQYF
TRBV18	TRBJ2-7	CASSPETPGTDSYEQYF
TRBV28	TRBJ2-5	CASSSAETQYF
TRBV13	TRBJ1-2	CASSLNAGQGTYGYTF
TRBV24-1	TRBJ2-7	CATSDAGLDEQYF
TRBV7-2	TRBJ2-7	CASSPTVTYEQYF
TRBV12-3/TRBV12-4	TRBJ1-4	CASSRTAEGEKLFF
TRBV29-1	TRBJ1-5	CSVVITGEGNQPQHF
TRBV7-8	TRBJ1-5	CASIWYQPQHF
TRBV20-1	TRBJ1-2	CSAPTHNYGYTF
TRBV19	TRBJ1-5	CASKPVGNQPQHF
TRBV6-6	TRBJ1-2	CASRPQPGAQGYTF
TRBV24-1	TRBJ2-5	CATSDSTAQETQYF
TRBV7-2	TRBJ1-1	CASSLAFNLRAEAFF
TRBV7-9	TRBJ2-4	CASSSGTRRNIQYF
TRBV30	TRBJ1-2	CAWRNILRDRVYDYGYTF
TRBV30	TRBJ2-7	CAFLGTYEQYF
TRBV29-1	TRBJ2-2	CSVGVLNTGELFF
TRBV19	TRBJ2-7	CASSGSGLLYEQYF
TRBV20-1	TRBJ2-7	CSARSQSLQEQYF
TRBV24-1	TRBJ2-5	CATSGRNRGDQETQYF
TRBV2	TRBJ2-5	CASSDLSGGEETQYF
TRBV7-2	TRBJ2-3	CASSQTERGPTNTQYF
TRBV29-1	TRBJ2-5	CSGSGQGWQTQYF
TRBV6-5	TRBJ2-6	CASREITGANVLTF
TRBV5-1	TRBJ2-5	CASSLALAGLGETQYF
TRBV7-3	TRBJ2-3	CASSSQGVADTQYF
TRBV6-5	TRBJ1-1	CASSYEGGTEAFF
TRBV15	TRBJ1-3	CATSSPDRAGNTIYF
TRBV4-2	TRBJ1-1	CASSSRFQNTEAFF
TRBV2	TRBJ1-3	CASSRRTVSGNTIYF
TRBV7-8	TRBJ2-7	CASSLVSGGYEQYF
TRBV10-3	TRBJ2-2	CAISGGPDTGELFF
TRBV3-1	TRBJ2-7	CASSSAGNEQYF
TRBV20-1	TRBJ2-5	CSARSGRGRETQYF
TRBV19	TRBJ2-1	CASSIAITNEQFF
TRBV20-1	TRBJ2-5	CRTEGEAGGRQETQYF
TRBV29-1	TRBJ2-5	CSVNNLAQGTQETQYF
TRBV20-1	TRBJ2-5	CSASKIRGQETQYF
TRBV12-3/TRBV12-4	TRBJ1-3	CASSLADGPTGTIYF
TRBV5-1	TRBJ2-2	CASSWGLDTGELFF
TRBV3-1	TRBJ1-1	CASSQSTEAFF
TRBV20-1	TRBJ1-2	CSTDGARQGYTF
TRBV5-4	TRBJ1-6	CASRSGNYDSPLHF
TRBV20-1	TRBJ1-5	CSAREQGARQPQHF
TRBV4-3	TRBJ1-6	CASSRVRGGRGSPLHF
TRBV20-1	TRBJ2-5	CSAGPGQGAKTQYF
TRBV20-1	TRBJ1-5	CSAMRGNQPQHF
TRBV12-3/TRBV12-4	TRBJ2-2	CASSPGTSGGWGTGELFF
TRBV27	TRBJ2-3	CASSSTRGTGFTDTQYF
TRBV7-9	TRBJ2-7	CASSLAEGREQYF
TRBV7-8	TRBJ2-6	CASSGDSGANVLTF